The 17 T cell receptor beta chains in this list originate from one sample, sequenced in a study of molecular identifiers for immune sequencing clone quantification. One entry per CDR3 protein, called by TCRdb with MiXCR from the PCR reads. The sample has some 590,000 distinct CDR3 sequences, over 25% seen once. The sample consisted of naive CD8+ T cells from blood, with Jurkat cell RNA spiked in. This sample's subset: FACS-sorted CD8+CD4-CCR7+CD45RA+ naive T cells. The source of these receptors is a human donor in good health. Some libraries in this study had Jurkat cell RNA spiked in.

For this clonotype: This could be a read error, since a much larger clone is one nucleotide away. The J gene is TRBJ1-1, the V gene TRBV27; TRBD1 might be the D (6 bases). This CDR3 has 13 residues. Germline CDR1 and CDR2: MNHEY and SMNVEV (reference sequence). The CDR3 bases are TGTGCCAGCAGTTGGGGACGGGACACTGAAGCTCTCTTT. Amino acids: CASSWGRDTEALF.

Concerning this clonotype itself: A much larger clone lies a single base off, so this may be a read error. This CDR3 is missing its conserved last phenylalanine or tryptophan, likely due to a read error. CDR3 in DNA: TGTGCCAGCAGTTTTGAGGTCGTGACCCAGTACCTC. Its protein product is CASSFEVVTQYL. V and J are TRBV12-3 or TRBV12-4 and TRBJ2-5; unclear D gene. The CDR3 consists of 12 residues. V was trimmed by 3 bases and J by 7 bases, leaving 9 bases between them.

Details on this clonotype: Being one base from a much bigger clone, this may be a read error. V gene TRBV6-1 combines with J gene TRBJ1-1, with unresolved D. Per germline, CDR1 MNHNS and CDR2 SASEGT. The CDR3 spans 14 residues. CDR3 protein: CASSEDSRWTDAFF. The DNA for the CDR3 is TGTGCCAGCAGTGAAGATTCACGGTGGACTGACGCTTTCTTT.

Details on this clonotype: A read error may explain this, as a much larger clone is one base away. V usage is TRBV29-1 and J usage is TRBJ2-6; possible D gene TRBD1, 5 bases. V was cut by 5 bases and J by 4 bases, with 15 bases left in between. There are 15 residues in the CDR3. The germline V gene encodes CDR1 SQVTM and CDR2 ANQGSEA. CDR3 sequence reads: CSVPGGASGANVLTF. Written as DNA, the CDR3 is TGCAGCGTTCCCGGTGGGGCTTCGGGGGCCAACGTCCTGACTTTC.

With respect to this clonotype: The missing conserved phenylalanine or tryptophan at the end of this CDR3 makes a read error likely. The chain couples TRBV3-1 to TRBJ2-3; no firm D call. The germline V gene encodes CDR1 LGHDT and CDR2 YNNKEL (reference sequence). The V end lost 5 bases, the J end lost 0 bases, and 18 bases lay between the germline ends. The CDR3 is 17 amino acids. The CDR3 bases are TGTGCCAGCAGCGGTCAAGGTCTGCTTCTTAGCACAGATACGCAGTATTTA. It yields the protein CASSGQGLLLSTDTQYL.

As regards this clonotype: Germline and junction disagree at one end, which may indicate a read error. The genes are TRBV5-1 and TRBJ2-7; 9 bases match TRBD2. This CDR3 has 18 residues. Germline V CDR1 and CDR2: SGHRS, YFSETQ. CDR3 in amino acids: CASSFGRRGGGSSYEQCF. CDR3 sequence (DNA): TGCGCCAGCAGCTTCGGCCGGCGGGGGGGCGGGAGCTCCTACGAGCAGTGCTTC.

About this clonotype itself: Germline and junction disagree at one end, which may indicate a read error. This chain links TRBV10-3 with TRBJ1-2, with D perhaps matching TRBD1 (5 bases). The CDR3 loop spans 12 amino acids. Germline values: CDR1 ENHRY, CDR2 SYGVKD. CDR3: CAVLGTNYGYTF. Here the CDR3 DNA reads TGCGCAGTACTGGGGACCAACTATGGCTACACCTTC.

There are many counts of this clonotype. The chain carries TRBV5-6 and TRBJ1-1, with D unclear. V was clipped by 2 bases and J by 4 bases, with 24 bases between them. There are 18 residues in the CDR3. In germline, CDR1 is SGHDT, CDR2 YYEEEE. The CDR3 nucleotides are TGTGCCAGCAGCTTCCAATCGAGTTTTGACTCGATTGGCACTGAAGCTTTCTTT. Translated, it gives CASSFQSSFDSIGTEAFF.

This clonotype appeared a few times. The CDR3 protein is CASIPYEACYEQYF. The DNA of the CDR3 is TGCGCCAGCATCCCCTACGAGGCGTGTTACGAGCAGTACTTC. The chain uses TRBV23-1 and TRBJ2-7; D remains unclear. TRBV23-1 is flagged as an ORF with uncertain function. The CDR3 sequence is 14 residues long. V was pared by 7 bases and J by 4 bases, with 17 bases between.

This clonotype has a count of ten or more. The J gene is TRBJ1-1, the V gene TRBV27; no definite D call. This CDR3 region has 14 residues. Trimming left V 3 bases short and J 0 bases short, with 8 bases between. Germline assignment: CDR1 MNHEY and CDR2 SMNVEV (reference sequence). The CDR3 sequence is CASSLNSMNTEAFF. The CDR3 coding sequence is TGTGCCAGCAGTTTGAACAGTATGAACACTGAAGCTTTCTTT.

V is TRBV19 and J is TRBJ1-5; D unresolved. The CDR3 has 13 residues. V lost 5 bases and J 4 bases, leaving 9 bases between the germline ends. Germline loops: CDR1 LNHDA, CDR2 SQIVND (reference sequence). The CDR3 sequence is CASSVFGNQPQHF. The CDR3 DNA is TGTGCCAGTAGTGTCTTCGGGAATCAGCCCCAGCATTTT.

This sequence joins TRBV6-2 or TRBV6-3 and TRBJ2-2, with D tentatively TRBD1 or TRBD2 (6 bases each). The CDR3 consists of 15 residues. Germline V lookup: CDR1 MNHEY, CDR2 SVGEGT. The V end was cut by 0 bases, the J end by 9 bases, with 14 bases between. CDR3 residues: CASSYSGGPVRELFF. CDR3 bases: TGTGCCAGCAGTTACTCGGGGGGCCCTGTCAGGGAGCTGTTTTTT.

This clonotype was detected many times. CDR3 coding DNA: TGTGCCAGCAGTCGATCGCAGGGCTTTGACACAGATACGCAGTATTTT. Amino acids: CASSRSQGFDTDTQYF. The V and J genes are TRBV27 and TRBJ2-3; tentatively, D is TRBD1 (5 bases). CDR1 and CDR2 from the germline V gene are MNHEY and SMNVEV (reference sequence). The CDR3 is made up of 16 amino acids. The V end lost 5 bases, the J end lost 2 bases, and 17 bases lay between the germline ends.

On this clonotype: This may stem from a read error, because a much larger clone lies one nucleotide away. The chain links TRBV9 to TRBJ1-1; no reliable D call. This CDR3 spans 17 amino acids. Looked up from germline, CDR1 is SGDLS and CDR2 is YYNGEE. The CDR3 region has the DNA TGTGCCAACAGCGTAGGGAAATGGGAAGGCATCAGCACTGAAGCTTTCTTT. Encoded protein: CANSVGKWEGISTEAFF.

The table lists this clonotype with many counts. The rearrangement joins TRBV7-2 to TRBJ1-1, with D perhaps matching TRBD1 (5 bases). Looked up from germline, CDR1 is SGHTA and CDR2 is FQGNSA. The CDR3 totals 15 residues. V was shortened by 1 base and J by 1 base, with 10 bases between the two germline ends. This CDR3 is CASSLVGQGNTEAFF. Written as DNA, the CDR3 is TGTGCCAGCAGCTTAGTGGGTCAGGGGAACACTGAAGCTTTCTTT.

This clonotype was picked up many times. The chain joins TRBV6-1 to TRBJ1-4; 8 bases agree with TRBD1. V lost 8 bases, J lost 6 bases, and 5 bases stayed unmatched. Germline V gives CDR1 MNHNS, CDR2 SASEGT. The length of the CDR3 is 13 residues. The CDR3 protein is CASGQGADEKLFF. The CDR3 bases are TGTGCCAGCGGGCAGGGGGCGGATGAAAAACTGTTTTTT.

The chain uses TRBV7-6 and TRBJ2-5, with D possibly being TRBD2 (5 bases). CDR3 size: 14 residues. V lost 2 bases and J lost 5, with 12 bases in between. From germline, CDR1 is SGHVS and CDR2 FNYEAQ. DNA of the CDR3: TGTGCCAGCAGCTTACTTGTACCGGGGGAGACCCAGTACTTC. This sequence encodes CASSLLVPGETQYF.